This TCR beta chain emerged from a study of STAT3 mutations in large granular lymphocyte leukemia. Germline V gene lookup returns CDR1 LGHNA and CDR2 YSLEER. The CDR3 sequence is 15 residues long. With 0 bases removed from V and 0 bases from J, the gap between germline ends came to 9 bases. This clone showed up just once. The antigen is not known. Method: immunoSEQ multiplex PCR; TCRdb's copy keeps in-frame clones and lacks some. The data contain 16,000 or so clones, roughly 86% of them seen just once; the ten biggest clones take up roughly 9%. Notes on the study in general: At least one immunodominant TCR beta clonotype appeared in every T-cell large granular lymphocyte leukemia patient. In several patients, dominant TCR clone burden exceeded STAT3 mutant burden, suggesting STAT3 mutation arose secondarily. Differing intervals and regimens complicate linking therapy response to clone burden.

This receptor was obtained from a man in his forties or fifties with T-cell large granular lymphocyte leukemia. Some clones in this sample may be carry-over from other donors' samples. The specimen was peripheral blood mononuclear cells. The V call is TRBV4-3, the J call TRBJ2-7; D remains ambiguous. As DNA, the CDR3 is TGCGCCAGCAGCCAAGAATACAACAGCTCCTACGAGCAGTACTTC. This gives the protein CASSQEYNSSYEQYF.